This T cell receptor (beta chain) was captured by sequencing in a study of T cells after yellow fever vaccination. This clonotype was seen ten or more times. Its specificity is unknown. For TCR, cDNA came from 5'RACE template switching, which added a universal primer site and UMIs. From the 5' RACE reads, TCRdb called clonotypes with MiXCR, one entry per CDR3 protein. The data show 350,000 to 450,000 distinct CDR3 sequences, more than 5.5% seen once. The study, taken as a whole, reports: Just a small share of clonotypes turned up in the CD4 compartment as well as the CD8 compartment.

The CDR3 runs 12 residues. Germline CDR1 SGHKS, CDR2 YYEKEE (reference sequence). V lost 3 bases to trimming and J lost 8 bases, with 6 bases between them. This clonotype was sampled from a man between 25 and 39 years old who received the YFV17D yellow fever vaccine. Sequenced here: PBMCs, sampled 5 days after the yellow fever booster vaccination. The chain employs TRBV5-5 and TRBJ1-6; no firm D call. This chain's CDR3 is CASSWEYSPLHF. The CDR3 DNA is TGTGCCAGCAGCTGGGAGTATTCACCCCTCCACTTT.